These 13 T cell receptor beta chains were sequenced from one sample in a study of tumor-infiltrating lymphocytes in localized non-small cell lung cancer. The repertoire was sequenced with immunoSEQ multiplex PCR; TCRdb's copy has only in-frame clones and lacks some. The table lists 14,000 or so clones, around 75% of them singletons. The sequenced sample was lung tumor tissue. Receptors were obtained from a human donor with non-small cell lung cancer.

V gene TRBV7-9 combines with J gene TRBJ1-1; no clear D. This CDR3 is 13 amino acids long. Trimming took off 1 base at V and 9 bases at J, with 12 bases between the two ends. In germline, CDR1 is SEHNR, CDR2 FQNEAQ (reference sequence). The CDR3 region is CASSLDGEGQAFF. DNA of the CDR3: TGTGCCAGCAGCTTAGACGGAGAAGGGCAAGCTTTCTTT.

This sequence joins TRBV7-2 and TRBJ2-4; 9 nucleotides align to TRBD2. Trimming cost V 2 bases and J 6 bases; bases outside gene matches: 5. Per the germline V gene, CDR1 is SGHTA and CDR2 is FQGNSA. CDR3 length: 15 residues. This CDR3 is CASSLKAGGGNIQYF. The CDR3 bases are TGTGCCAGCAGCTTAAAAGCGGGGGGTGGAAACATTCAGTACTTC.

To note about this clone: Within the sample, other DNA sequences also encode this same CDR3. The genes are TRBV18 and TRBJ2-5; D is uncertain. The V and J ends lost 3 bases and 4 bases respectively, with 3 bases between them. Germline CDR1 reads KGHSH; CDR2 reads LQKENI. This CDR3 is built from 11 residues. The CDR3 spells CASSPAETQYF. The CDR3 nucleotides are TGTGCCAGCTCACCGGCAGAGACCCAGTACTTC.

The rearrangement uses TRBV5-1 and TRBJ2-3; D not resolved. This CDR3 has 14 residues. The ends were cut back, 6 bases at V and 1 base at J, with 12 bases in the middle. Germline CDR1 is SGHRS and CDR2 is YFSETQ. The CDR3 region is CASNSLSGTDTQYF. CDR3 DNA: TGCGCCAGCAACTCGTTATCGGGCACAGATACGCAGTATTTT.

The CDR3, as DNA: TGTGCCAGCGGGGCCAGGGTCGGCAATCAGCCCCAGCATTTT. Its protein is CASGARVGNQPQHF. J is TRBJ1-5 and V is TRBV2, with D possibly being TRBD1 (5 bases). Trimming cost V 8 bases and J 2 bases, with 13 bases left between them. The CDR3 loop spans 14 amino acids. Germline V gives CDR1 SNHLY, CDR2 FYNNEI.

V and J are TRBV25-1 and TRBJ2-1, with D unclear. The germline CDR1 and CDR2 sequences are MGHDK and SYGVNS. CDR3 length: 15 residues. V lost 1 base to trimming and J lost 5 bases, with 12 bases between them. The CDR3 coding sequence is TGTGCCAGCAGTGAATCCCAAGGAACGCACAATGAGCAGTTCTTC. Residues: CASSESQGTHNEQFF.

This sequence joins TRBV2 and TRBJ1-1; D ambiguous. Trimming stripped 4 bases from V and 2 bases from J, with 11 bases between. This CDR3 region has 14 residues. Germline values: CDR1 SNHLY, CDR2 FYNNEI. The CDR3 loop is CASSVLSVNTEAFF. In DNA form, the CDR3 reads TGTGCCAGCAGTGTCCTATCGGTAAACACTGAAGCTTTCTTT.

J is TRBJ1-3 and V is TRBV5-4; D uncertain. V lost 2 bases, J lost 0 bases, and 6 bases lay in between. The CDR3 runs 14 residues. The germline gives CDR1 SGHNT, CDR2 YYREEE (reference sequence). The CDR3 nucleotides are TGTGCCAGCAGCTTACCGAGCTCTGGAAACACCATATATTTT. This codes for CASSLPSSGNTIYF.

V and J are TRBV5-3 and TRBJ2-1; D assignment may be TRBD1 or TRBD2 (5 bases each). TRBV5-3 has ORF status, its function being uncertain. The CDR3 consists of 13 residues. V lost 4 bases and J lost 5, with 10 bases in between. The CDR3, as DNA: TGTGCCAGAAGCCCGGGACCTAACAATGAGCAGTTCTTC. This encodes CARSPGPNNEQFF.

This rearrangement joins TRBV2 to TRBJ2-6, with no clear D. The germline gives CDR1 SNHLY, CDR2 FYNNEI. The V gene lost 7 bases and the J gene lost 0 bases, with 10 bases spanning the gap. The CDR3 is 15 residues long. The CDR3 DNA sequence: TGTGCCAGCACCCCCCTGGTCTCTGGGGCCAACGTCCTGACTTTC. It specifies CASTPLVSGANVLTF.

This chain links TRBV19 with TRBJ2-1; D not certain. Germline CDR1 LNHDA, CDR2 SQIVND (reference sequence). The CDR3 sequence is 18 residues long. V was trimmed by 1 base and J by 11 bases, leaving 27 bases between them. CDR3 residues: CASSIARSVSDSGWKQFF. DNA of the CDR3: TGTGCCAGTAGTATAGCGAGATCCGTTTCTGACTCTGGCTGGAAGCAGTTCTTC.

J is TRBJ2-1 and V is TRBV18; the match to TRBD2 covers 8 bases. The CDR3 covers 17 residues. The V gene end was trimmed by 3 bases and the J gene end by 0 bases; junction bases not matched to a gene: 7. CDR1 KGHSH and CDR2 LQKENI come from the germline V gene. CDR3 nucleotides: TGTGCCAGCTCACCGAACGCGGGGACTAGCTCCTACAATGAGCAGTTCTTC. Its protein is CASSPNAGTSSYNEQFF.

The chain has TRBV18 and TRBJ2-1; D assignment may be TRBD1 or TRBD2 (5 bases each). V was shortened by 8 bases and J by 9 bases, with 26 bases between the two germline ends. The CDR3 has 16 residues. Germline CDR1 KGHSH, CDR2 LQKENI. The CDR3 nucleotides read TGTGCCAGCAGGCTCGGCCAAGGGACGTTTATGGCTGAGCAGTTCTTC. Amino acids: CASRLGQGTFMAEQFF.